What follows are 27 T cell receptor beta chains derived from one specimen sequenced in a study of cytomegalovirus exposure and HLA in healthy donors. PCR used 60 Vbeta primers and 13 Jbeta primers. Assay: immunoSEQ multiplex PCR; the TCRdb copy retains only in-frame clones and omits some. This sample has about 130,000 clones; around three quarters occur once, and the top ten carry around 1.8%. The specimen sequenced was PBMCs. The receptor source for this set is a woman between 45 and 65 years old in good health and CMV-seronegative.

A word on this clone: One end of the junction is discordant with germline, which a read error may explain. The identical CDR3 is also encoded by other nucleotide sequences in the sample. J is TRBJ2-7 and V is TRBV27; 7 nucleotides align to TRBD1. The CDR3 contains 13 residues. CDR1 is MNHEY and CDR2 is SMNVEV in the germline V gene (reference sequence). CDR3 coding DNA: TGTGCCAGCAGTTGGGGACAGCCCTATGAGCAGTACTTC. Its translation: CASSWGQPYEQYF.

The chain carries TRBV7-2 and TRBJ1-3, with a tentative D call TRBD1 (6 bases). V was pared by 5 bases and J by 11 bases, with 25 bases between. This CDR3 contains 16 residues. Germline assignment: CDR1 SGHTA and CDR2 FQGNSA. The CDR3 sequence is CASSPGGARHPSAIYF. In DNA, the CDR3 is TGTGCCAGCAGCCCGGGGGGGGCCAGGCACCCCTCGGCCATATATTTT. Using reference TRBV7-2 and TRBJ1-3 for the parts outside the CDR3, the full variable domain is GAGVSQSPSNKVTEKGKDVELRCDPISGHTALYWYRQSLGQGLEFLIYFQGNSAPDKSGLPSDRFSAERTGGSVSTLTIQRTQQEDSAVYLCASSPGGARHPSAIYFGEGSWLTVV.

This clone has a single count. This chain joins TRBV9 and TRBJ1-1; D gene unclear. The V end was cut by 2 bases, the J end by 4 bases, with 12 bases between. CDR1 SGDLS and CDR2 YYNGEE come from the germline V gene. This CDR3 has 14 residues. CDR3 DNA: TGTGCCAGCAGCGTGAGGGTTGGGAGCACTGAAGCTTTCTTT. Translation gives CASSVRVGSTEAFF. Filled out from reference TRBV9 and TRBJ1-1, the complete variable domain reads DSGVTQTPKHLITATGQRVTLRCSPRSGDLSVYWYQQSLDQGLQFLIQYYNGEERAKGNILERFSAQQFPDLHSELNLSSLELGDSALYFCASSVRVGSTEAFFGQGTRLTVV.

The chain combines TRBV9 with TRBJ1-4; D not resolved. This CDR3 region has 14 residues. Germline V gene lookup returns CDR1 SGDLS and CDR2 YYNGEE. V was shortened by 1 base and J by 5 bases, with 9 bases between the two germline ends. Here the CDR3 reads CASSVNSWNEKLFF. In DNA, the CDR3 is TGTGCCAGCAGCGTAAACAGCTGGAATGAAAAACTGTTTTTT.

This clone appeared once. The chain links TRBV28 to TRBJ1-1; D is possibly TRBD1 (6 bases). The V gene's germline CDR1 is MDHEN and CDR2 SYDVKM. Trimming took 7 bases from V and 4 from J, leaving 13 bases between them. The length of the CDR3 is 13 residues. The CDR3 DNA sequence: TGTGCCAGCACCAGGGGTTTTGGCACTGAAGCTTTCTTT. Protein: CASTRGFGTEAFF.

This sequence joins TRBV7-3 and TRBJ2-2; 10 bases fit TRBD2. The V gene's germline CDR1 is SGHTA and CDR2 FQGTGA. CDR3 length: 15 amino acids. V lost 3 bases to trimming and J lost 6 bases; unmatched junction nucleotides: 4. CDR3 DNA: TGTGCCAGCAGCTTGCGAGCGGGAGGGGCCGGGGAGCTGTTTTTT. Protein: CASSLRAGGAGELFF.

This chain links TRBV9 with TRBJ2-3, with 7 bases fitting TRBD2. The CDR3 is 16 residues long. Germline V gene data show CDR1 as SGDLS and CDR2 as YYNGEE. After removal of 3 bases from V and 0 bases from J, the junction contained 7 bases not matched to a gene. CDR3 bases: TGTGCCAGCAGCGCACATCTAGCGGTTAGCACAGATACGCAGTATTTT. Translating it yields CASSAHLAVSTDTQYF.

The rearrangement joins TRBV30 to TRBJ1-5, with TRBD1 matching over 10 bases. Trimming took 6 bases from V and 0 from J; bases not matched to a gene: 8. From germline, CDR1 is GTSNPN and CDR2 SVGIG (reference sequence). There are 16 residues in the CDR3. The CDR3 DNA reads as TGTGCCTGTAGTAGGACAGGGGGAGTTAGCAATCAGCCCCAGCATTTT. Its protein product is CACSRTGGVSNQPQHF. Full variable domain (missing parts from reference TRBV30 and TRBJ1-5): SQTIHQWPATLVQPVGSPLSLECTVEGTSNPNLYWYRQAAGRGLQLLFYSVGIGQISSEVPQNLSASRPQDRQFILSSKKLLLSDSGFYLCACSRTGGVSNQPQHFGDGTRLSIL.

The CDR3 DNA reads as TGTGCCAGCAGTCCTAGGACAGGTCAACAGCCCCAGCATTTT. It codes for CASSPRTGQQPQHF. V gene TRBV28 combines with J gene TRBJ1-5; the match to TRBD1 covers 7 bases. Trimming took 5 bases from V and 7 from J; bases not matched to a gene: 8. CDR1 and CDR2 from the germline V gene are MDHEN and SYDVKM. The CDR3 sequence is 14 residues long.

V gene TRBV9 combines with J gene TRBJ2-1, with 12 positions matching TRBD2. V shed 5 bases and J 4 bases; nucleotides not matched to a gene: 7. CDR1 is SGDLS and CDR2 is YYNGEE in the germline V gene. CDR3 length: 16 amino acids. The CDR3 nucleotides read TGTGCCAGCAGTGCCCCTAGCGGGAGGGATTACAATGAGCAGTTCTTC. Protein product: CASSAPSGRDYNEQFF.

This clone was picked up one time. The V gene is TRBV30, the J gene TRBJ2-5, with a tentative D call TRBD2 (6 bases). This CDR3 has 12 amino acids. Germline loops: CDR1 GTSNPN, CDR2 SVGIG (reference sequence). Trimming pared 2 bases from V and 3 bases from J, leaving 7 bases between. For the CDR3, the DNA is TGTGCCTGGAGTCAGCGGGAAGAGACCCAGTACTTC. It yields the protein CAWSQREETQYF.

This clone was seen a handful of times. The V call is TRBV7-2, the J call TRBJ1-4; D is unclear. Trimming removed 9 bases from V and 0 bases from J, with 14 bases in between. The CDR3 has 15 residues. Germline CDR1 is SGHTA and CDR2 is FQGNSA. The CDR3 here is CASTSYAATNEKLFF. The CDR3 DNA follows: TGTGCCAGTACAAGTTATGCTGCAACTAATGAAAAACTGTTTTTT.

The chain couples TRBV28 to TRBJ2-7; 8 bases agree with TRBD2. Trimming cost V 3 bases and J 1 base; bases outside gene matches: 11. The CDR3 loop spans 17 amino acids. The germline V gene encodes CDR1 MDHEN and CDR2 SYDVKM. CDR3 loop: CASSFPSLLAASYEQYF. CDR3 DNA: TGTGCCAGCAGTTTTCCCTCTTTACTAGCGGCTTCCTACGAGCAGTACTTC.

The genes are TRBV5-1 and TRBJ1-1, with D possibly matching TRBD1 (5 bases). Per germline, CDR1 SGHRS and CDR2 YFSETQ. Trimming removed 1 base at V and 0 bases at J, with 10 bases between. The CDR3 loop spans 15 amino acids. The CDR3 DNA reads TGCGCCAGCAGCTTGAGACAGACTTTGAACACTGAAGCTTTCTTT. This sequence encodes CASSLRQTLNTEAFF.

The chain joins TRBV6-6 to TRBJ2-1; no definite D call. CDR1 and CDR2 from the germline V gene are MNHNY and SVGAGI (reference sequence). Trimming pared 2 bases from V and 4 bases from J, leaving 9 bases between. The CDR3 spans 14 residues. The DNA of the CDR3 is TGTGCCAGCAGTTACGGTGGCCTTTACAATGAGCAGTTCTTC. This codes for CASSYGGLYNEQFF.

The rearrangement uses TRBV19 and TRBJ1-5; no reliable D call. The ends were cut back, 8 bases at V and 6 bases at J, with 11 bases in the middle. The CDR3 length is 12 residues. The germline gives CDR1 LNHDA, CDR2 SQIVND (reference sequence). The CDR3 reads CASGLKGQPQHF. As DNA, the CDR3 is TGTGCCAGTGGACTTAAGGGTCAGCCCCAGCATTTT.

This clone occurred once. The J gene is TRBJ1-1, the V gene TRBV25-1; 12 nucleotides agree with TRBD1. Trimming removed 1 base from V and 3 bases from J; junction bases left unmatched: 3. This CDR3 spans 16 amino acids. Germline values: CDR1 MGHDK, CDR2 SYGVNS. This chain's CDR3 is CASSEWDRGRDTEAFF. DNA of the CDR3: TGTGCCAGCAGTGAATGGGACAGGGGGCGCGACACTGAAGCTTTCTTT. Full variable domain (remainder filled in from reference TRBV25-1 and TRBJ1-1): EADIYQTPRYLVIGTGKKITLECSQTMGHDKMYWYQQDPGMELHLIHYSYGVNSTEKGDLSSESTVSRIRTEHFPLTLESARPSHTSQYLCASSEWDRGRDTEAFFGQGTRLTVV.

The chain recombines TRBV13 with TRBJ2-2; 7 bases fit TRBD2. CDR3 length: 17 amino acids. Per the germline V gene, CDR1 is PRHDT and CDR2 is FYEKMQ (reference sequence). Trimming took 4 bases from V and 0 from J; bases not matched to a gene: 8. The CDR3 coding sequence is TGTGCCAGCAGCTGGGTACCGGGAGGTTCGAACACCGGGGAGCTGTTTTTT. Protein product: CASSWVPGGSNTGELFF. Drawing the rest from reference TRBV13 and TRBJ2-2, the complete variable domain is AAGVIQSPRHLIKEKRETATLKCYPIPRHDTVYWYQQGPGQDPQFLISFYEKMQSDKGSIPDRFSAQQFSDYHSELNMSSLELGDSALYFCASSWVPGGSNTGELFFGEGSRLTVL.

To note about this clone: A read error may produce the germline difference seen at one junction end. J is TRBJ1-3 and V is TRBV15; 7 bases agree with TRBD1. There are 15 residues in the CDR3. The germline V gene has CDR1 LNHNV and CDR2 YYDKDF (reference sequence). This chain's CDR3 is CATSGDRVSGNTIYF. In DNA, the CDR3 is TGTGCCACCAGCGGAGACAGGGTTTCTGGAAACACCATATATTTT.

The CDR3 loop reads CASSKAGQGHQPQHF. CDR3 in DNA: TGTGCCAGCAGCAAAGCAGGACAGGGCCATCAGCCCCAGCATTTT. The gene calls are TRBV21-1 and TRBJ1-5; TRBD1, the D gene given by the table, was not confirmed from the DNA. TRBV21-1 is tagged as a pseudogene. This CDR3 region has 15 residues.

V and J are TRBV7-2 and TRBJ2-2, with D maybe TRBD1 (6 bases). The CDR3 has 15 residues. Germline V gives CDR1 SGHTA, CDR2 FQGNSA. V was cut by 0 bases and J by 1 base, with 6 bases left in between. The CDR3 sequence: CASSLAQGNTGELFF. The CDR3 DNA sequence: TGTGCCAGCAGCTTAGCACAGGGGAACACCGGGGAGCTGTTTTTT.

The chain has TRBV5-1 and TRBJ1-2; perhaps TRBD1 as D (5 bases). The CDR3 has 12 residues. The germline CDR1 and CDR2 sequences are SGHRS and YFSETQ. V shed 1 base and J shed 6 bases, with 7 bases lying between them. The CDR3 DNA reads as TGCGCCAGCAGCTTGCAGGGTGATGGCTACACCTTC. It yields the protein CASSLQGDGYTF.

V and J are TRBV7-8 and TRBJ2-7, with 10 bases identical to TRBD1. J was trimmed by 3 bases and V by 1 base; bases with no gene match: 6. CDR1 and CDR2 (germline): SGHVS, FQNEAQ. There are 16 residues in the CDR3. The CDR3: CASSLGRGTGVYEQYF. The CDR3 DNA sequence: TGTGCCAGCAGCTTAGGTAGAGGGACAGGGGTCTACGAGCAGTACTTC.

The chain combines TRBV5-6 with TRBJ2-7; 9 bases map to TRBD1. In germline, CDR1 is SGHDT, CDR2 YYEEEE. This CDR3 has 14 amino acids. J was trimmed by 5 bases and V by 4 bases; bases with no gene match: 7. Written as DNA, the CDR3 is TGTGCCAGCAGCATCTACAGGGGGCTCGACGAGCAGTACGTC. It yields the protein CASSIYRGLDEQYV.

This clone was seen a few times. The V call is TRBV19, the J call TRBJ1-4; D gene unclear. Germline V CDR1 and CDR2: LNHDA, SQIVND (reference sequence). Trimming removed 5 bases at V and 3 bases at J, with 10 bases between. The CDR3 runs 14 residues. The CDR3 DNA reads TGTGCCAGTAGTGCCTCCGGGGCTAATGAAAAACTGTTTTTT. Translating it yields CASSASGANEKLFF.

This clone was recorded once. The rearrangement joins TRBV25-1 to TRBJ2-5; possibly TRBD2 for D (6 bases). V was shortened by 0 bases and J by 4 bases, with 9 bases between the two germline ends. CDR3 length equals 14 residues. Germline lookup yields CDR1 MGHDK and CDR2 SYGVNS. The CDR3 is CASSEYAGGETQYF. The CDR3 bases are TGTGCCAGCAGTGAATATGCCGGGGGAGAGACCCAGTACTTC. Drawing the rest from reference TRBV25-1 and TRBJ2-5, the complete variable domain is EADIYQTPRYLVIGTGKKITLECSQTMGHDKMYWYQQDPGMELHLIHYSYGVNSTEKGDLSSESTVSRIRTEHFPLTLESARPSHTSQYLCASSEYAGGETQYFGPGTRLLVL.

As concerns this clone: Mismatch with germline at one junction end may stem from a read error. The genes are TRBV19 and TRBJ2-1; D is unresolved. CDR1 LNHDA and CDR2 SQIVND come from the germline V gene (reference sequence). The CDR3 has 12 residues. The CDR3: CASSIARNEQFF. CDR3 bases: TGTGCCAGTAGCATAGCTAGAAATGAGCAGTTCTTC.